This TCR beta chain originates from a study of blood T cell repertoires in COVID-19. Study context: Acute-phase and convalescent COVID-19 samples originated in the United States, Italy and Spain.

The CDR3 spans 16 residues. Between the trimmed V and J ends, which lost 0 bases and 1 base, there was a span of 12 bases. Germline lookup yields CDR1 MNHEY and CDR2 SVGAGI. Study processing details: Counts of nucleated cells, estimated from reference gene primer amplification, were obtained. The repertoire was sequenced with immunoSEQ multiplex PCR; TCRdb's copy has only in-frame clones and lacks some. V, J and clone size derive from that table, while D and trimming were established from the DNA sequence. This table has about 140,000 clones, more than 60% appearing once. Sequenced material: peripheral blood. This clonotype was obtained from a woman aged 45-65 years with active or convalescent COVID-19. This rearrangement joins TRBV6-5 to TRBJ1-1; possible D gene TRBD1, 6 bases. CDR3 sequence reads: CASSYSYSGANTEAFF. DNA for the CDR3: TGTGCCAGCAGTTACTCGTACTCAGGGGCGAACACTGAAGCTTTCTTT.